Presented here are 16 T cell receptor beta chains from one specimen sequenced in a study of CD8+ T cells in alopecia areata. Extraction of RNA preceded its reverse transcription into cDNA, which served as the sequencing template. Profiled with immunoSEQ multiplex PCR; TCRdb holds only in-frame clones, not every one. The table has about 190,000 clones, roughly three fifths seen once. Treatment of the sample: oral pan-JAK inhibitor, 5-10 mg twice daily. The source material was CD4+ T cells sorted from blood, sampled at week 4, from a patient treated with tofacitinib. All receptors derive from a human donor with alopecia areata.

V is TRBV28 and J is TRBJ1-1; no reliable D call. The CDR3 is 12 amino acids. The V gene's germline CDR1 is MDHEN and CDR2 SYDVKM. V was clipped by 8 bases and J by 4 bases, with 11 bases between them. CDR3 DNA sequence: TGTGCCAGCCGCAGAGTAGGCACTGAAGCTTTCTTT. It is translated as CASRRVGTEAFF.

A remark on this clone: This specimen includes other DNA sequences encoding the same CDR3. The V call is TRBV5-1, the J call TRBJ2-3; no definite D call. This CDR3 contains 12 residues. CDR1 is SGHRS and CDR2 is YFSETQ in the germline V gene. Trimming removed 0 bases at V and 4 bases at J, with 3 bases between. CDR3: CASSLVADTQYF. Here the CDR3 DNA reads TGCGCCAGCAGCTTGGTTGCAGATACGCAGTATTTT.

This clone turned up a few times. The V call is TRBV29-1, the J call TRBJ1-3; D not certain. This CDR3 comprises 11 residues. The germline V gene encodes CDR1 SQVTM and CDR2 ANQGSEA. Trimming left V 6 bases short and J 8 bases short, with 11 bases between. The CDR3 loop reads CSVGVGDTIYF. In DNA, the CDR3 is TGCAGCGTCGGCGTTGGGGACACCATATATTTT.

The J gene is TRBJ1-2, the V gene TRBV5-1, with 7 bases lining up with TRBD1. CDR1 is SGHRS, CDR2 YFSETQ, per germline. The length of the CDR3 is 12 residues. V lost 4 bases and J lost 6; bases outside the gene matches: 3. The CDR3: CASSTGQDGYTF. The DNA for the CDR3 is TGCGCCAGCAGCACCGGACAGGATGGCTACACCTTC.

This CDR3 reads CSVRDGNYEQYF. The CDR3 nucleotides are TGCAGCGTTCGGGACGGAAACTACGAGCAGTACTTC. The gene calls are TRBV29-1 and TRBJ2-7, with D perhaps being TRBD1 or TRBD2 (5 bases each). The CDR3 loop spans 12 amino acids. Germline V gives CDR1 SQVTM, CDR2 ANQGSEA. V lost 5 bases and J 3 bases, leaving 11 bases between the germline ends.

This clone came up a few times. This rearrangement joins TRBV2 to TRBJ1-2; TRBD1 agrees at 11 bases. V lost 8 bases to trimming and J lost 4 bases; unmatched junction nucleotides: 12. CDR1 is SNHLY and CDR2 is FYNNEI in the germline V gene. The CDR3 is 16 amino acids. The CDR3 sequence is CASCVYPGTGGYGYTF. CDR3 coding DNA: TGTGCCAGCTGTGTCTACCCCGGGACAGGGGGCTATGGCTACACCTTC.

J is TRBJ2-7 and V is TRBV6-5; a possible D gene is TRBD2 (5 bases). Looked up from germline, CDR1 is MNHEY and CDR2 is SVGAGI. V lost 0 bases and J 6 bases, leaving 15 bases between the germline ends. This CDR3 is 15 amino acids long. The CDR3 region has the DNA TGTGCCAGCAGTTACTCGAGGCTAGCCAAGCGCGAGCAGTACTTC. It specifies CASSYSRLAKREQYF.

The chain is built from TRBV4-1 and TRBJ2-1; 10 bases map to TRBD2. Germline assignment: CDR1 MGHRA and CDR2 YSYEKL. The V gene end was trimmed by 4 bases and the J gene end by 4 bases; junction bases not matched to a gene: 4. CDR3 length: 15 residues. The CDR3 nucleotides are TGCGCCAGCAGCCTCGGACTAGCGGAATACAATGAGCAGTTCTTC. Translated: CASSLGLAEYNEQFF.

This chain uses TRBV7-2 with TRBJ1-4; D gene unclear. Germline V gene sequence: CDR1 SGHTA, CDR2 FQGNSA. This CDR3 is 15 amino acids long. V gave up 5 bases and J gave up 4 bases, with 14 bases separating them. The CDR3 spells CASSPAGSLNEKLFF. The CDR3 nucleotides read TGTGCCAGCAGCCCCGCCGGGTCCCTTAATGAAAAACTGTTTTTT.

The chain has TRBV4-3 and TRBJ2-6, with D maybe TRBD2 (5 bases). Trimming shortened V by 2 bases and J by 4 bases, and 12 bases separated the two germline ends. The CDR3 extends over 16 amino acids. The V gene's germline CDR1 is LGHNA and CDR2 YSLEER. CDR3 region: CASSQQTGLGANVLTF. CDR3 nucleotide sequence: TGCGCCAGCAGCCAACAGACGGGATTAGGGGCCAACGTCCTGACTTTC.

The rearrangement uses TRBV29-1 and TRBJ2-2; TRBD2 agrees at 9 bases. The CDR3 runs to 15 residues. Germline lookup yields CDR1 SQVTM and CDR2 ANQGSEA. J gave up 6 bases and V 0 bases, and 5 bases lay outside the gene matches. The DNA for the CDR3 is TGCAGCGTTGAAGATAGGGCGGGAGGGCCCGGGGAGCTGTTTTTT. As protein: CSVEDRAGGPGELFF.

This rearrangement joins TRBV2 to TRBJ1-2, with D unclear. CDR1 is SNHLY, CDR2 FYNNEI, per germline. Trimming stripped 2 bases from V and 0 bases from J, with 4 bases between. The CDR3 consists of 13 residues. The CDR3 here is CASSESANYGYTF. CDR3 sequence (DNA): TGTGCCAGCAGTGAATCAGCTAACTATGGCTACACCTTC. The full variable domain, completed using reference TRBV2 and TRBJ1-2, is EPEVTQTPSHQVTQMGQEVILRCVPISNHLYFYWYRQILGQKVEFLVSFYNNEISEKSEIFDDQFSVERPDGSNFTLKIRSTKLEDSAMYFCASSESANYGYTFGSGTRLTVV.

The chain recombines TRBV4-2 with TRBJ2-4, with 8 bases fitting TRBD1. With V trimmed by 0 bases and J by 6 bases, 10 bases remained unmatched. Germline V CDR1 and CDR2: LGHNA, YNFKEQ. This CDR3 region has 17 residues. In nucleotides, the CDR3 is TGTGCCAGCAGCCAAGACCAGACGGACAGGGTTGGAAACATTCAGTACTTC. Translated: CASSQDQTDRVGNIQYF.

The chain combines TRBV2 with TRBJ1-4; D gene unclear. V shed 7 bases and J shed 5 bases, with 23 bases lying between them. The CDR3 runs to 17 residues. In germline, CDR1 is SNHLY, CDR2 FYNNEI. CDR3 loop: CASKARATAQLNEKLFF. In DNA form, the CDR3 reads TGTGCCAGCAAGGCGCGCGCGACGGCGCAACTCAATGAAAAACTGTTTTTT.

This chain uses TRBV29-1 with TRBJ2-5; 9 bases match TRBD2. V lost 4 bases to trimming and J lost 4 bases; unmatched junction nucleotides: 7. This CDR3 has 14 amino acids. The germline V gene has CDR1 SQVTM and CDR2 ANQGSEA. The CDR3 sequence: CSVVREGSPETQYF. The DNA for the CDR3 is TGCAGCGTTGTGCGGGAGGGGAGTCCAGAGACCCAGTACTTC.

A word on this clone: The germline gene is not matched at one end of the junction; a read error may be the cause. The rearrangement links TRBV29-1 to TRBJ2-3; the D gene is possibly TRBD2 (5 bases). Germline V gene sequence: CDR1 SQVTM, CDR2 ANQGSEA. This CDR3 is 15 amino acids long. CDR3 protein: CSARGSSGSTDTQYF. CDR3 bases: TGCAGCGCCCGGGGATCCTCGGGGAGCACGGATACGCAGTATTTT.